Described below is a single TCR beta chain sequence and its context. One end of the junction is discordant with germline, which a read error may explain. No ophthalmopathy progression within 18 months constituted stable Graves' hyperthyroidism. This sample stems from a study of T cells in Graves' hyperthyroidism and ophthalmopathy. Study background: At initial diagnosis, before any treatment had begun, peripheral blood was obtained.

Template material for amplifying TCR beta CDR3 regions consisted of RNA transcripts. The TCR CDR3 first-round RT-PCR relied on the HTBI primer set. Via MiXCR, TCRdb re-called the multiplex PCR reads, giving one row per CDR3 protein. This sample has some 740,000 distinct CDR3 sequences, with 14% found just once. The sample consisted of blood. The sequence came from a woman aged 18-35 years with Graves' hyperthyroidism.

The CDR3 coding sequence is TGTGCCAGCAGTCCCCCATTTACCGGGACAACCGTCTACGGGCAGTACTTC. Its translation: CASSPPFTGTTVYGQYF. The chain combines TRBV11-1 with TRBJ2-7; a weak D match, TRBD1 (6 bases). The CDR3 is 17 amino acids. The germline V gene has CDR1 SGHAT and CDR2 FQDESV (reference sequence).